These 6 T cell receptor beta chains came from one sample sequenced in a study of T cell responses to AZD1222 COVID-19 vaccine. The data were produced by immunoSEQ multiplex PCR, yet TCRdb's version contains in-frame clones alone and is incomplete. The table has 150,000 to 200,000 clones, 92% seen once. Sample: peripheral blood, taken 28 days after the second AZD1222 dose. The receptors derive from an adult who received the AZD1222 COVID-19 vaccine.

This chain links TRBV5-4 with TRBJ1-1; TRBD1 aligns across 11 bases. There are 15 residues in the CDR3. The J segment lost 4 bases and the V segment lost 3 bases, leaving 5 bases of the junction unmatched. Germline V gives CDR1 SGHNT, CDR2 YYREEE (reference sequence). The CDR3 protein is CASSSAGTGGTEAFF. CDR3 nucleotide sequence: TGTGCCAGCAGCTCAGCCGGGACAGGGGGCACTGAAGCTTTCTTT.

This clone came up once. The rearrangement links TRBV18 to TRBJ1-6; tentatively, D is TRBD1 (6 bases). Germline assignment: CDR1 KGHSH and CDR2 LQKENI. V was pared by 3 bases and J by 7 bases, with 13 bases between. The length of the CDR3 is 15 residues. CDR3 bases: TGTGCCAGCTCACCTGGTACAGGGTACAATTCACCCCTCCACTTT. This gives the protein CASSPGTGYNSPLHF.

The chain has TRBV5-1 and TRBJ1-4; D is ambiguous. The V gene's germline CDR1 is SGHRS and CDR2 YFSETQ. V was trimmed by 4 bases and J by 2 bases, leaving 15 bases between them. The CDR3 is made up of 16 amino acids. The CDR3 bases are TGCGCCAGCAGCCTGCCCCAAGGGAGTACTAATGAAAAACTGTTTTTT. This gives the protein CASSLPQGSTNEKLFF.

The chain employs TRBV6-5 and TRBJ1-1, with D unresolved. Germline V lookup: CDR1 MNHEY, CDR2 SVGAGI. V was trimmed by 6 bases and J by 4 bases, leaving 12 bases between them. CDR3 size: 13 residues. CDR3 residues: CASRAGRGTEAFF. CDR3 coding DNA: TGTGCCAGCAGGGCCGGTAGAGGCACTGAAGCTTTCTTT.

V usage is TRBV14 and J usage is TRBJ1-3, with D perhaps TRBD1 (6 bases). Germline CDR1 and CDR2: SGHDN and FVKESK. The CDR3 runs to 16 residues. V lost 4 bases to trimming and J lost 0 bases, with 13 bases between them. CDR3: CASSLYRASSGNTIYF. The CDR3 region has the DNA TGTGCCAGCAGCCTTTACAGGGCTAGCTCTGGAAACACCATATATTTT. Full variable domain (remainder filled in from reference TRBV14 and TRBJ1-3): EAGVTQFPSHSVIEKGQTVTLRCDPISGHDNLYWYRRVMGKEIKFLLHFVKESKQDESGMPNNRFLAERTGGTYSTLKVQPAELEDSGVYFCASSLYRASSGNTIYFGEGSWLTVV.

This clone was seen a single time. The chain couples TRBV5-1 to TRBJ1-2; 9 nucleotides agree with TRBD1. Germline V CDR1 and CDR2: SGHRS, YFSETQ. The CDR3 consists of 14 residues. V was pared by 6 bases and J by 7 bases, with 10 bases of the junction left unmatched. The CDR3 region has the DNA TGCGCCAGCACAACCGGGACAGGGACAGGTGGCTACACCTTC. Protein product: CASTTGTGTGGYTF.